These T cell receptor beta chains were read from a single sample in a study of siplizumab effects on memory and regulatory T cells. Produced via immunoSEQ multiplex PCR; TCRdb's table is partial and in-frame only. The profile shows about 56,000 clones, around 97% of them singletons. The sample was naive CD8+ T cells sorted from blood. Every receptor here comes from a human donor in good health. Both conserved end residues are part of each CDR3. Each record gives: CDR3 DNA, CDR3 protein, D gene, J gene, V gene, clone size. The D gene is left open where the match is weak. Clone size, where shown, is once, few, many, or a class for clones that have expanded.

CDR3nt: TGTGCCAGCAGTTTATTGGGGGATACGCAGTATTTT
CDR3aa: CASSLLGDTQYF
d_gene: .
j_gene: TRBJ2-3
v_gene: TRBV27
abundance: .

CDR3nt: TGTGCCAGCAGCCAGGGAGTTGTCCGCACAGATACGCAGTATTTT
CDR3aa: CASSQGVVRTDTQYF
d_gene: .
j_gene: TRBJ2-3
v_gene: TRBV7-9
abundance: .

CDR3nt: TGTGCCGCAAGGACTAGCGGGGACTACGAGCAGTACTTC
CDR3aa: CAARTSGDYEQYF
d_gene: TRBD2
j_gene: TRBJ2-7
v_gene: TRBV30
abundance: .

CDR3nt: TGTGCCAGCAGTCCCGGCGGGGCTCAGCCCCAGCATTTT
CDR3aa: CASSPGGAQPQHF
d_gene: .
j_gene: TRBJ1-5
v_gene: TRBV6-6
abundance: few

CDR3nt: TGTGCCTGGACTCTAGCGGACAATGAGCAGTTCTTC
CDR3aa: CAWTLADNEQFF
d_gene: TRBD2
j_gene: TRBJ2-1
v_gene: TRBV30
abundance: once

CDR3nt: TGTGCCAGCAGTTTAAGGGGATTCAATCAGCCCCAGCATTTT
CDR3aa: CASSLRGFNQPQHF
d_gene: .
j_gene: TRBJ1-5
v_gene: TRBV28
abundance: once

CDR3nt: TGTGCCTGGAGTGTAACCGATTACAATGAGCAGTTCTTC
CDR3aa: CAWSVTDYNEQFF
d_gene: .
j_gene: TRBJ2-1
v_gene: TRBV30
abundance: .

CDR3nt: TGTGCCAGCGGGCTCAGAGGGTCCTCCTACGAGCAGTACTTC
CDR3aa: CASGLRGSSYEQYF
d_gene: .
j_gene: TRBJ2-7
v_gene: TRBV7-8
abundance: .

CDR3nt: TGTGCCAGCAGTTCCACCAGGGGGATGAACACTGAAGCTTTCTTT
CDR3aa: CASSSTRGMNTEAFF
d_gene: TRBD1
j_gene: TRBJ1-1
v_gene: TRBV27
abundance: .

CDR3nt: TGTGCCAGCAGCTCCCCGGGACAGGCCGCAGATACGCAGTATTTT
CDR3aa: CASSSPGQAADTQYF
d_gene: TRBD1
j_gene: TRBJ2-3
v_gene: TRBV9
abundance: .

CDR3nt: TGTGCCAGCTCACTCCGGGACACGGGTATGGAGACCCAGTACTTC
CDR3aa: CASSLRDTGMETQYF
d_gene: .
j_gene: TRBJ2-5
v_gene: TRBV18
abundance: .

CDR3nt: TGTGCCAGTAGTGTAACCGGGACCCTCCCCTACGAGCAGTACTTC
CDR3aa: CASSVTGTLPYEQYF
d_gene: .
j_gene: TRBJ2-7
v_gene: TRBV19
abundance: .

CDR3nt: TGCGCCAGCAGCCAAGGGGACAGAACCTACGAGCAGTACTTC
CDR3aa: CASSQGDRTYEQYF
d_gene: TRBD1
j_gene: TRBJ2-7
v_gene: TRBV5-1
abundance: .

CDR3nt: TGCAGTGCTAGCGGCTCCTACGAGCAGTACTTC
CDR3aa: CSASGSYEQYF
d_gene: .
j_gene: TRBJ2-7
v_gene: TRBV20-1
abundance: .

CDR3nt: TGTGCCAGCAGTTACGGGGGACTAGCGGACACAGATACGCAGTATTTT
CDR3aa: CASSYGGLADTDTQYF
d_gene: TRBD2
j_gene: TRBJ2-3
v_gene: TRBV6-5
abundance: .

CDR3nt: TGTGCCAGCAGCGAGGGTCTCGGCAATCAGCCCCAGCATTTT
CDR3aa: CASSEGLGNQPQHF
d_gene: .
j_gene: TRBJ1-5
v_gene: TRBV9
abundance: .

CDR3nt: TGTGCCAGCAGCTGGGACTCCTACGAGCAGTACTTC
CDR3aa: CASSWDSYEQYF
d_gene: .
j_gene: TRBJ2-7
v_gene: TRBV7-9
abundance: .

CDR3nt: TGTGCCAGCAGTCCCGGACGGTCCTACGAGCAGTACTTC
CDR3aa: CASSPGRSYEQYF
d_gene: .
j_gene: TRBJ2-7
v_gene: TRBV28
abundance: .

CDR3nt: TGTGCCAGCAGCTTGGTATGGTCTAGCGGGACCGAGCAGTACTTC
CDR3aa: CASSLVWSSGTEQYF
d_gene: TRBD2
j_gene: TRBJ2-7
v_gene: TRBV5-6
abundance: .

CDR3nt: TGTGCCAGCAGCTTAAATCCTACAGGGGGAGGTGAAGCTTTCTTT
CDR3aa: CASSLNPTGGGEAFF
d_gene: TRBD1
j_gene: TRBJ1-1
v_gene: TRBV11-2
abundance: .

CDR3nt: TGTGCCAGCAGCTTGGCCCCGGGGGACAGCTACAATGAGCAGTTCTTC
CDR3aa: CASSLAPGDSYNEQFF
d_gene: .
j_gene: TRBJ2-1
v_gene: TRBV5-6
abundance: .

CDR3nt: TGTGCCAGCAGCAAAGCTGAGGTCCCTAATTCACCCCTCCACTTT
CDR3aa: CASSKAEVPNSPLHF
d_gene: .
j_gene: TRBJ1-6
v_gene: TRBV21-1
abundance: .

CDR3nt: TGTGCCAGCAGTCACTTCACCGGGGAGCTGTTTTTT
CDR3aa: CASSHFTGELFF
d_gene: .
j_gene: TRBJ2-2
v_gene: TRBV27
abundance: .

CDR3nt: TGTGCCAGCGAACAAACGGGAGGGCCCTGGGTCGGGGAGCTGTTTTTT
CDR3aa: CASEQTGGPWVGELFF
d_gene: TRBD2
j_gene: TRBJ2-2
v_gene: TRBV28
abundance: once

CDR3nt: TGTGCCACCAGCAGAGGCACGGGAAACACTGAAGCTTTCTTT
CDR3aa: CATSRGTGNTEAFF
d_gene: .
j_gene: TRBJ1-1
v_gene: TRBV15
abundance: .

CDR3nt: TGTGCCAGCAGCCTTATAGCGGGAGAGCTTACAGATACGCAGTATTTT
CDR3aa: CASSLIAGELTDTQYF
d_gene: TRBD2
j_gene: TRBJ2-3
v_gene: TRBV14
abundance: .

CDR3nt: TGTGCCAGCAGTTACGAAAAACTGTTTTTT
CDR3aa: CASSYEKLFF
d_gene: .
j_gene: TRBJ1-4
v_gene: TRBV6-5
abundance: .

CDR3nt: TGCAGCGTTGAAGATCCGCCGGGGAGGGAGCGGGAGGGAACAGATACGCAGTATTTT
CDR3aa: CSVEDPPGREREGTDTQYF
d_gene: TRBD2
j_gene: TRBJ2-3
v_gene: TRBV29-1
abundance: once

CDR3nt: TGTGCTACCGGGACAGGGAACATGAACACTGAAGCTTTCTTT
CDR3aa: CATGTGNMNTEAFF
d_gene: TRBD1
j_gene: TRBJ1-1
v_gene: TRBV12-5
abundance: .

CDR3nt: TGCGCCAGCAGCCAAGATCGGGATATAGCGGGAGAAGAGACCCAGTACTTC
CDR3aa: CASSQDRDIAGEETQYF
d_gene: TRBD2
j_gene: TRBJ2-5
v_gene: TRBV4-3
abundance: once

CDR3nt: TGTGCCAGTTCCCCAGGGCACTCTGGGGCCAACGTCCTGACTTTC
CDR3aa: CASSPGHSGANVLTF
d_gene: .
j_gene: TRBJ2-6
v_gene: TRBV19
abundance: once

CDR3nt: TGTGCCACCGGGCAGGGTTATTCGAGGGTGTACGGGGAGCTGTTTTTT
CDR3aa: CATGQGYSRVYGELFF
d_gene: .
j_gene: TRBJ2-2
v_gene: TRBV11-2
abundance: .

CDR3nt: TGTGCCAGCAGTTTTACCGGGGAGCTGTTTTTT
CDR3aa: CASSFTGELFF
d_gene: .
j_gene: TRBJ2-2
v_gene: TRBV6-5
abundance: .

CDR3nt: TGTGCCAGCAGCTTAGCAAGGGAGGGTTCCGAGCAGTACTTC
CDR3aa: CASSLAREGSEQYF
d_gene: TRBD2
j_gene: TRBJ2-7
v_gene: TRBV7-6
abundance: .

CDR3nt: TGTGCCAGCAGTGCTGGGACGGCGAACACCGGGGAGCTGTTTTTT
CDR3aa: CASSAGTANTGELFF
d_gene: .
j_gene: TRBJ2-2
v_gene: TRBV25-1
abundance: .

CDR3nt: TGTGCCAGCAGCTTCCGGACGGGAATGAACACTGAAGCTTTCTTT
CDR3aa: CASSFRTGMNTEAFF
d_gene: .
j_gene: TRBJ1-1
v_gene: TRBV4-2
abundance: .

CDR3nt: TGTGCCAGCAGCAAACTCCCAACAGTCTCCTACGAGCAGTACTTC
CDR3aa: CASSKLPTVSYEQYF
d_gene: .
j_gene: TRBJ2-7
v_gene: TRBV21-1
abundance: .

CDR3nt: TGTGCCAGCAGCGTAGAAGCGGGAGCGGATACGCAGTATTTT
CDR3aa: CASSVEAGADTQYF
d_gene: TRBD2
j_gene: TRBJ2-3
v_gene: TRBV9
abundance: .

CDR3nt: TGTGCCAGCAGCGAGACAGGGGGCTCGGTTGGAAACACCATATATTTT
CDR3aa: CASSETGGSVGNTIYF
d_gene: TRBD1
j_gene: TRBJ1-3
v_gene: TRBV9
abundance: .

CDR3nt: TGTGCCAGCAGCGTTGGAGTCGTTAAAAAAGAGACCCAGTACTTC
CDR3aa: CASSVGVVKKETQYF
d_gene: .
j_gene: TRBJ2-5
v_gene: TRBV9
abundance: .

CDR3nt: TGTGCCAGCTCACCCCTCCCGGGGGACCTTTCCTACGAGCAGTACTTC
CDR3aa: CASSPLPGDLSYEQYF
d_gene: .
j_gene: TRBJ2-7
v_gene: TRBV18
abundance: .

CDR3nt: TGTGCCAGCAGTGAAGGGCAGGGAAGAGATACGCAGTATTTT
CDR3aa: CASSEGQGRDTQYF
d_gene: .
j_gene: TRBJ2-3
v_gene: TRBV2
abundance: .

CDR3nt: TGCGCCAGCAGTGGGCAGGGGGCCCCCTATAACTATGGCTACACCTTC
CDR3aa: CASSGQGAPYNYGYTF
d_gene: TRBD1
j_gene: TRBJ1-2
v_gene: TRBV10-2
abundance: .

CDR3nt: TGTGCCAGCAGCACCGGGACGGGTTACTATAGCAATCAGCCCCAGCATTTT
CDR3aa: CASSTGTGYYSNQPQHF
d_gene: .
j_gene: TRBJ1-5
v_gene: TRBV7-8
abundance: .

CDR3nt: TGTGCCAGCAGCGTAGCAGCTCTGGAAGATAGTTGGGAGCAGTTCTTC
CDR3aa: CASSVAALEDSWEQFF
d_gene: .
j_gene: TRBJ2-1
v_gene: TRBV9
abundance: once

CDR3nt: TGCGCCAGCAGCTTAGGGTTAGGGCTAGCCAAAAACATTCAGTACTTC
CDR3aa: CASSLGLGLAKNIQYF
d_gene: .
j_gene: TRBJ2-4
v_gene: TRBV5-1
abundance: .

CDR3nt: TGTGCCAGCAGTTCCGGGACAGGGGGCCGGTACACTGAAGCTTTCTTT
CDR3aa: CASSSGTGGRYTEAFF
d_gene: TRBD1
j_gene: TRBJ1-1
v_gene: TRBV28
abundance: .

CDR3nt: TGTGCCAGCAGTGGCAGACTAGCGGGTTTACAAGAGACCCAGTACTTC
CDR3aa: CASSGRLAGLQETQYF
d_gene: TRBD2
j_gene: TRBJ2-5
v_gene: TRBV6-1
abundance: .

CDR3nt: TGTGCCAGCAGCTACCGACAGGGACTAGCGGGGCACAATGAGCAGTTCTTC
CDR3aa: CASSYRQGLAGHNEQFF
d_gene: TRBD2
j_gene: TRBJ2-1
v_gene: TRBV5-6
abundance: .

CDR3nt: TGTGCCAGCAGCTTCCAGTTTGTCGCTTTCTTT
CDR3aa: CASSFQFVAFF
d_gene: .
j_gene: TRBJ1-1
v_gene: TRBV5-5
abundance: .

CDR3nt: TGTGCCTGGAGTATGGCGTCCGAGCAGTACTTC
CDR3aa: CAWSMASEQYF
d_gene: .
j_gene: TRBJ2-7
v_gene: TRBV30
abundance: .

CDR3nt: TGTGCCAGCAGTTGGGCGCTGAACACCGGGGAGCTGTTTTTT
CDR3aa: CASSWALNTGELFF
d_gene: .
j_gene: TRBJ2-2
v_gene: TRBV28
abundance: .

CDR3nt: TGTGCCAGTTTGGGGGGGATCAATCAGCCCCAGCATTTT
CDR3aa: CASLGGINQPQHF
d_gene: .
j_gene: TRBJ1-5
v_gene: TRBV19
abundance: .

CDR3nt: TGTGCCAGCAGCTTAGGCCCAGGGGACAATGAGCAGTTCTTC
CDR3aa: CASSLGPGDNEQFF
d_gene: .
j_gene: TRBJ2-1
v_gene: TRBV5-6
abundance: .

CDR3nt: TGCGCCAGCAGCCAAGATGGGCTAGCGGGAGAATGGGAGACCCAGTACTTC
CDR3aa: CASSQDGLAGEWETQYF
d_gene: TRBD2
j_gene: TRBJ2-5
v_gene: TRBV4-1
abundance: .

CDR3nt: TGTGCCAGCAGTGCTAAGCTAGCGGGAGCCAATGAGCAGTTCTTC
CDR3aa: CASSAKLAGANEQFF
d_gene: TRBD2
j_gene: TRBJ2-1
v_gene: TRBV11-3
abundance: .

CDR3nt: TGTGCCAGCAGTGAATGGGTAGAGCAGTACTTC
CDR3aa: CASSEWVEQYF
d_gene: .
j_gene: TRBJ2-7
v_gene: TRBV25-1
abundance: .

CDR3nt: TGTGCCAGCAGCAAAACCGCCCGACTCTCGCTCCAGCATTTT
CDR3aa: CASSKTARLSLQHF
d_gene: .
j_gene: TRBJ1-5
v_gene: TRBV21-1
abundance: .

CDR3nt: TGTGCCAGCAGCTCCACAGGTGGATACGAGCAGTACTTC
CDR3aa: CASSSTGGYEQYF
d_gene: .
j_gene: TRBJ2-7
v_gene: TRBV13
abundance: .

CDR3nt: TGTGCCAGTAGCACCGGTGTCTCCCCCCCGAACACTGAAGCTTTCTTT
CDR3aa: CASSTGVSPPNTEAFF
d_gene: .
j_gene: TRBJ1-1
v_gene: TRBV19
abundance: .